A single sample is the source of the 23 T cell receptor beta chains below, sequenced in a study of siplizumab effects on memory and regulatory T cells. The table came from immunoSEQ multiplex PCR; TCRdb's copy has only in-frame clones and leaves some out. Altogether tens of thousands of clones are present, roughly 87% being singletons, with the ten largest covering less than 2%. The sequenced material came from Tregs sorted from blood. Every receptor here comes from a human donor in good health.

The V gene is TRBV10-2, the J gene TRBJ1-1; the match to TRBD1 covers 7 bases. This CDR3 comprises 12 residues. V trimming: 5 bases; J trimming: 9 bases; junction bases outside the gene matches: 6. Per the germline V gene, CDR1 is WSHSY and CDR2 is SAAADI. In nucleotides, the CDR3 is TGCGCCAGCAGTAGACAGGGCGGACAAGCTTTCTTT. Translating gives CASSRQGGQAFF.

The chain uses TRBV19 and TRBJ1-3, with 9 nucleotides matching TRBD1. The length of the CDR3 is 15 residues. Trimming at V came to 6 bases and at J to 3 bases, leaving 6 bases not matched to a gene. Germline V lookup: CDR1 LNHDA, CDR2 SQIVND (reference sequence). CDR3 bases: TGTGCCAGTAGCGAAACAGGGGGCGGTGGAAACACCATATATTTT. Protein: CASSETGGGGNTIYF.

Note on this clone: At one end the junction does not follow the germline gene, possibly because of a read error. The V call is TRBV18, the J call TRBJ1-2, with 8 bases fitting TRBD1. Germline V gene data show CDR1 as KGHSH and CDR2 as LQKENI. CDR3 length equals 13 residues. CDR3 DNA sequence: TGTGCCAGCTCCCCACAGGGGGACTATGGCTACACCTTC. This encodes CASSPQGDYGYTF.

J is TRBJ1-2 and V is TRBV5-1; D may be TRBD1 (6 bases). CDR3 length: 13 residues. V was pared by 5 bases and J by 0 bases, with 8 bases between. Looked up from germline, CDR1 is SGHRS and CDR2 is YFSETQ. CDR3 protein: CASRDRTNYGYTF. The CDR3 DNA reads TGCGCCAGCAGGGACAGAACTAACTATGGCTACACCTTC.

The chain couples TRBV6-4 to TRBJ1-2; no definite D call. V lost 2 bases and J lost 8, with 9 bases in between. The CDR3 totals 12 residues. CDR1 MRHNA and CDR2 SNTAGT come from the germline V gene. CDR3 nucleotides: TGTGCCAGCAGTGACAGGGTGGGCGGCTACACCTTC. This gives the protein CASSDRVGGYTF.

V gene TRBV5-4 combines with J gene TRBJ2-7, with 7 bases identical to TRBD1. Unmatched junction bases numbered 6, after V lost 3 bases and J lost 3 bases. This CDR3 has 14 amino acids. Germline V gives CDR1 SGHNT, CDR2 YYREEE (reference sequence). The CDR3 reads CASSYDRVGYEQYF. CDR3 DNA: TGTGCCAGCAGCTACGACAGGGTCGGCTACGAGCAGTACTTC.

The chain joins TRBV6-5 to TRBJ1-3; D unresolved. V lost 3 bases to trimming and J lost 0 bases, with 6 bases between them. The length of the CDR3 is 14 residues. Germline CDR1 and CDR2: MNHEY and SVGAGI. The DNA for the CDR3 is TGTGCCAGCAGTTATGGCGGCTCTGGAAACACCATATATTTT. Residues: CASSYGGSGNTIYF.

The V and J genes are TRBV5-6 and TRBJ2-3; 8 nucleotides match TRBD2. V lost 0 bases to trimming and J lost 11 bases; unmatched junction nucleotides: 8. Per the germline V gene, CDR1 is SGHDT and CDR2 is YYEEEE. This CDR3 is 14 amino acids long. The CDR3 loop reads CASSLAGGGERQYF. CDR3 DNA: TGTGCCAGCAGCTTGGCCGGGGGGGGCGAAAGGCAGTATTTT.

The chain combines TRBV6-5 with TRBJ1-4; D might be TRBD1 (6 bases). The CDR3 length is 14 residues. The germline V gene encodes CDR1 MNHEY and CDR2 SVGAGI. V shed 6 bases and J shed 5 bases, with 13 bases lying between them. The CDR3 DNA reads as TGTGCCAGCAGCCCCCACAGGGCCAATGAAAAACTGTTTTTT. It specifies CASSPHRANEKLFF.

The rearrangement joins TRBV7-3 to TRBJ2-3; 14 bases match TRBD2. Trimming at V came to 4 bases and at J to 5 bases, leaving 5 bases not matched to a gene. Germline CDR1 is SGHTA and CDR2 is FQGTGA. The CDR3 runs 16 residues. The CDR3 DNA reads as TGTGCCAGCAGCTCTGGACTAGCGGGGGGCCGAGATACGCAGTATTTT. Encoded protein: CASSSGLAGGRDTQYF.

V usage is TRBV28 and J usage is TRBJ1-1; 7 bases line up with TRBD1. Unmatched junction bases numbered 10, after V lost 8 bases and J lost 4 bases. The germline V gene encodes CDR1 MDHEN and CDR2 SYDVKM. The CDR3 loop spans 14 amino acids. The CDR3 reads CASRETGRSTEAFF. For the CDR3, the DNA is TGTGCCAGCCGAGAGACAGGGAGGAGCACTGAAGCTTTCTTT.

CDR3: CASSISGAVGTDTQYF. In nucleotides, the CDR3 is TGTGCCAGTAGTATAAGTGGGGCGGTGGGCACAGATACGCAGTATTTT. The J gene is TRBJ2-3, the V gene TRBV19; D perhaps matches TRBD1 (5 bases). The CDR3 is 16 residues long. CDR1 and CDR2 (germline): LNHDA, SQIVND (reference sequence). V shed 2 bases and J shed 1 base, with 13 bases lying between them.

This clone was counted a single time. The chain recombines TRBV7-2 with TRBJ1-1; a weak D match, TRBD1 (6 bases). Trimming stripped 5 bases from V and 5 bases from J, with 18 bases between. The germline CDR1 and CDR2 sequences are SGHTA and FQGNSA. The CDR3 has 15 amino acids. The CDR3 spells CASSPQGGGLTEAFF. The DNA of the CDR3 is TGTGCCAGCAGCCCACAGGGTGGTGGCTTGACTGAAGCTTTCTTT.

The chain employs TRBV6-6 and TRBJ2-7; the D call may be TRBD1 or TRBD2 (6 bases each). The ends were cut back, 0 bases at V and 2 bases at J, with 11 bases in the middle. Germline values: CDR1 MNHNY, CDR2 SVGAGI (reference sequence). This CDR3 is 15 amino acids long. For the CDR3, the DNA is TGTGCCAGCAGTTACTCTTGGGGGGCGGCCTACGAGCAGTACTTC. It yields the protein CASSYSWGAAYEQYF.

This clone was seen a few times. The chain recombines TRBV27 with TRBJ2-5; tentative D call: TRBD1 (6 bases). Germline lookup yields CDR1 MNHEY and CDR2 SMNVEV (reference sequence). CDR3 size: 15 residues. The V and J ends lost 3 bases and 0 bases respectively, with 11 bases between them. Here the CDR3 reads CASSLTRGNQETQYF. Written as DNA, the CDR3 is TGTGCCAGCAGTTTGACGAGGGGGAACCAAGAGACCCAGTACTTC.

The chain has TRBV7-9 and TRBJ1-2; D uncertain. This CDR3 is 13 amino acids long. The V and J ends lost 3 bases and 6 bases respectively, with 11 bases between them. Germline lookup yields CDR1 SEHNR and CDR2 FQNEAQ (reference sequence). The CDR3, as DNA: TGTGCCAGCAGCTTTGGTGTTGCTGATGGCTACACCTTC. Amino acid sequence: CASSFGVADGYTF.

J is TRBJ2-5 and V is TRBV7-2; either TRBD1 or TRBD2 may supply D (5 bases each). This CDR3 is 14 amino acids long. V lost 5 bases, J lost 4 bases, and 14 bases lay in between. CDR1 and CDR2 (germline): SGHTA, FQGNSA. CDR3 loop: CASSPSVGPETQYF. CDR3 nucleotide sequence: TGTGCCAGCAGCCCGTCGGTGGGACCAGAGACCCAGTACTTC.

This clone has just one count. This chain links TRBV2 with TRBJ2-7; D gene ambiguous. CDR3 size: 14 residues. V was shortened by 1 base and J by 6 bases, with 13 bases between the two germline ends. Germline V gene lookup returns CDR1 SNHLY and CDR2 FYNNEI. CDR3 nucleotides: TGTGCCAGCAGTGAAGGCCCTCTCCGCGGCGAGCAGTACTTC. Protein sequence: CASSEGPLRGEQYF.

J is TRBJ2-5 and V is TRBV28, with D possibly TRBD2 on 5 matching bases. Trimming stripped 8 bases from V and 5 bases from J, with 12 bases between. CDR3 size: 12 residues. Germline CDR1 reads MDHEN; CDR2 reads SYDVKM. Here the CDR3 DNA reads TGTGCCAGCCTCCGCCCGGGGGAGACCCAGTACTTC. Protein sequence: CASLRPGETQYF.

The rearrangement links TRBV15 to TRBJ2-7, with unresolved D. This CDR3 spans 16 amino acids. The V end lost 0 bases, the J end lost 0 bases, and 12 bases lay between the germline ends. In germline, CDR1 is LNHNV, CDR2 YYDKDF (reference sequence). DNA of the CDR3: TGTGCCACCAGCAGAGATGAGGCCGTCGGCTCCTACGAGCAGTACTTC. Translation gives CATSRDEAVGSYEQYF. The full variable domain, its missing parts supplied by reference TRBV15 and TRBJ2-7, is DAMVIQNPRYQVTQFGKPVTLSCSQTLNHNVMYWYQQKSSQAPKLLFHYYDKDFNNEADTPDNFQSRRPNTSFCFLDIRSPGLGDTAMYLCATSRDEAVGSYEQYFGPGTRLTVT.

This clone was observed once. The chain links TRBV28 to TRBJ1-2; the match to TRBD1 covers 8 bases. Germline CDR1 reads MDHEN; CDR2 reads SYDVKM. There are 15 residues in the CDR3. Germline trimming cut 5 bases from V and 4 bases from J; bases unmatched to any gene: 9. CDR3 region: CASSAGQGGVYGYTF. In DNA form, the CDR3 reads TGTGCCAGCAGTGCCGGACAGGGAGGCGTCTATGGCTACACCTTC.

This chain links TRBV5-5 with TRBJ2-5, with D tentatively TRBD1 (5 bases). Trimming took 4 bases from V and 4 from J, leaving 14 bases between them. The germline V gene encodes CDR1 SGHKS and CDR2 YYEKEE (reference sequence). This CDR3 has 14 residues. The DNA of the CDR3 is TGTGCCAGCAGCCTCCTTAGACAGTTAGAGACCCAGTACTTC. Its protein is CASSLLRQLETQYF.

The rearrangement links TRBV7-2 to TRBJ2-3; 7 bases are shared with TRBD2. CDR3 size: 16 residues. The V and J ends lost 3 bases and 1 base, in that order; junction bases with no gene match: 7. The germline gives CDR1 SGHTA, CDR2 FQGNSA. The CDR3 here is CASSLLAGSGTDTQYF. CDR3 in DNA: TGTGCCAGCAGCTTGTTAGCGGGTTCGGGCACAGATACGCAGTATTTT.